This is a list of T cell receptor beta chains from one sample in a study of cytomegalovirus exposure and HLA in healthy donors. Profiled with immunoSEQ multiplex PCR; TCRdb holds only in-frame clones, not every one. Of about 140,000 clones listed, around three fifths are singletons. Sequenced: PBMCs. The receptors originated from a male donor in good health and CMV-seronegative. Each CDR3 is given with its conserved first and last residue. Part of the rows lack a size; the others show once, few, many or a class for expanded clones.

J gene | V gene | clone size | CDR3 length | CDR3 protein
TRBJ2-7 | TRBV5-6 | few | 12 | CASSLVTDEQYF
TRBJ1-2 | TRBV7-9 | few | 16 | CASSLGWQGSNYGYTF
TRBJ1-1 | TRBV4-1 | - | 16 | CASSPHPAGQVTEAFF
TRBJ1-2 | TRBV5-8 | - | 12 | CASSSTQRWSHF
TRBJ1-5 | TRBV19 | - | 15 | CASSSQGVSGQPQHF
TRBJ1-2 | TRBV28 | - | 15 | CASRTGFPANYGYTF
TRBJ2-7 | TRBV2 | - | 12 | CASSSDSYEQYF
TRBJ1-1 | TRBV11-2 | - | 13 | CASSFSEDTEAFF
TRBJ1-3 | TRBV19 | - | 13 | CASSNNTRNTIYF
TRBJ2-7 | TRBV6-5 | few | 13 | CASSRTGTYEQYF
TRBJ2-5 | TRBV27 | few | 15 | CASSLQGGNQETQYF
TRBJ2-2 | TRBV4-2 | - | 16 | CASSQAGESGTGELFF
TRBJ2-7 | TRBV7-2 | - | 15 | CASSLGGEGSYEQYF
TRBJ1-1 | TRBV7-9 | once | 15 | CASSLGAGMNTEAFF
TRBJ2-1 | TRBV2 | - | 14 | CASWGRGGPYEQFF
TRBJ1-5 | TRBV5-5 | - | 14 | CASSLGELNQPQHF
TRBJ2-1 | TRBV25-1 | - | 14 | CASSVPGQYNEQFF
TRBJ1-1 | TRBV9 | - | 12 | CASSGPQVEAFF
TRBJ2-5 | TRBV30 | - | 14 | CAWRWEAAQETQYF
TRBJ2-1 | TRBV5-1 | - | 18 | CASRWASGGARSYNEQFF
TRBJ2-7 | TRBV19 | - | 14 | CASTSRDRPYEQYF
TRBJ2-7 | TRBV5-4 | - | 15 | CASSYDRASSYEQYF
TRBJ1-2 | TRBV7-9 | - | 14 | CASGGDGSFYGYTF
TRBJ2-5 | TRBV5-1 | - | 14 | CASSFGQGKETQYF
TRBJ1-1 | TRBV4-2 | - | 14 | CASSRGQGGTEAFF
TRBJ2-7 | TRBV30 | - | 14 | CAWNGGQGVGEQYF
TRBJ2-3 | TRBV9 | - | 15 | CASSVTWDFTDTQYF
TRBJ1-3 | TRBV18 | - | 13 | CASSQGAGNTIYF
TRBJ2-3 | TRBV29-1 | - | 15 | CSDLETSGVGDTQYF
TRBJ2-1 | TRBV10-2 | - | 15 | CASSRTGQGGNEQFF
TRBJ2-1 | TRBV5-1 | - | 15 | CASSVGQSSYNEQFF
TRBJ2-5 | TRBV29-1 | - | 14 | CSVEPNTDQETQYF